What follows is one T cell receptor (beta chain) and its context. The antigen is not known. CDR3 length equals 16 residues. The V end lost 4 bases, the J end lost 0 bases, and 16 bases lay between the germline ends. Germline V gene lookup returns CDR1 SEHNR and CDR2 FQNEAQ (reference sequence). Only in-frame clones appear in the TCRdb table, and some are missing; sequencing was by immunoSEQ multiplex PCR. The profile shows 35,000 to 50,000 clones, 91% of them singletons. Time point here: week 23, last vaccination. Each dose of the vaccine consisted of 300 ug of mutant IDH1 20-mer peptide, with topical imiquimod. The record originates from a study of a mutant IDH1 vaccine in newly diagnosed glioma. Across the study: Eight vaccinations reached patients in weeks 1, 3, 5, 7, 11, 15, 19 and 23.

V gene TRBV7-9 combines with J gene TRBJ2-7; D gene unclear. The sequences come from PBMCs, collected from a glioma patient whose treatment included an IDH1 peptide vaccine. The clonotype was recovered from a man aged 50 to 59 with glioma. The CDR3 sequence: CASSYPFGRNSYEQYF. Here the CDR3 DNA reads TGTGCCAGCAGCTACCCCTTCGGACGGAACTCCTACGAGCAGTACTTC.